The 5 T cell receptor beta chains in this list originate from one sample, sequenced in a study of T cells after yellow fever vaccination. In TCRdb, the 5' RACE reads were re-called with MiXCR into one record per CDR3 protein. The sample lists some 52,000 distinct CDR3 sequences, approximately 6.6% occurring once. Sequencing used CD8+ T cells not binding an NS4B(214-222) dextramer, sorted from PBMCs, obtained around 45 days after the first yellow fever vaccination. The receptors come from a man aged 18 to 30 who received the YFV17D yellow fever vaccine.

This clonotype was observed at least ten times. The rearrangement uses TRBV12-3 or TRBV12-4 and TRBJ2-3; D is undetermined. Trimming stripped 10 bases from V and 9 bases from J, with 17 bases between. The CDR3 runs to 12 residues. Written as DNA, the CDR3 is TGTGCCATCCAGGCCCCGACCACGACGCAGTATTTT. Translation: CAIQAPTTTQYF.

This chain uses TRBV20-1 with TRBJ2-2; the match to TRBD1 covers 7 bases. Per germline, CDR1 DFQATT and CDR2 SNEGSKA (reference sequence). The CDR3 spans 16 residues. The trim removed 0 bases at V and 6 bases at J, leaving 10 bases unmatched. The CDR3: CSARDLTGRGSGELFF. In nucleotides, the CDR3 is TGCAGTGCTAGAGATCTGACAGGGAGAGGGTCCGGGGAGCTGTTTTTT.

This clonotype has only a few counts. The gene calls are TRBV6-2 or TRBV6-3 and TRBJ2-7; perhaps TRBD1 as D (6 bases). The CDR3 has 15 residues. The germline V and J ends were trimmed by 5 bases and 1 base, with 15 bases remaining between them. Germline values: CDR1 MNHEY, CDR2 SVGEGT. In DNA form, the CDR3 reads TGTGCCAGCAGTGGCCGGACAGACCGTTCCTACGAGCAGTACTTC. Translating it yields CASSGRTDRSYEQYF.

This clonotype came up many times. The rearrangement links TRBV6-1 to TRBJ1-5, with 8 positions matching TRBD1. In germline, CDR1 is MNHNS, CDR2 SASEGT. The ends lost 6 bases at V and 6 bases at J; junction bases unmatched: 7. This CDR3 is 14 amino acids long. As DNA, the CDR3 is TGTGCCAGCAGCGACGACAGGGGAAGTCAGCCCCAGCATTTT. Translating gives CASSDDRGSQPQHF.

The genes are TRBV7-9 and TRBJ1-2; D remains unclear. Germline CDR1 and CDR2: SEHNR and FQNEAQ (reference sequence). The V end lost 1 base, the J end lost 11 bases, and 14 bases lay between the germline ends. The CDR3 length is 13 residues. The CDR3 reads CASSLGGSPLYTF. DNA of the CDR3: TGTGCCAGCAGCTTAGGAGGCAGCCCTCTGTACACCTTC.